This TCR beta chain was sequenced for a study of human T cells and chemical hapten exposure. Study at large: Minor volume differences among pooled libraries chiefly drove per-sample TCR yield variation.

General study results and limits: Unchanged with DPC sensitization were TCRs above 1 in 1000 frequency.

V shed 0 bases, J shed 6 bases, and the junction held 5 bases outside the gene matches. The germline CDR1 and CDR2 sequences are DFQATT and SNEGSKA (reference sequence). This CDR3 region has 15 residues. In its sample, this clonotype was seen a few times. Antigen: not known. Each cDNA molecule in the library carried unique molecular identifiers. In the original workflow: Samples ranged from about 23,224 to 690,600 TCRs, with a median of approximately 100,000. TCRdb used MiXCR to reprocess the reads, holding one entry per CDR3 protein. The V and J calls shown here were made by TCRdb, not taken from the authors' results. Here the sample spans about 120,000 distinct CDR3 sequences, 8.5% being singletons. From whole blood left unfractionated, total RNA was extracted.

This chain joins TRBV20-1 and TRBJ2-1; TRBD1 aligns across 10 bases. The receptor was derived from a human donor in good health. Some clones in this sample may be carry-over from other donors' samples. What was sequenced was whole blood. The CDR3 DNA is TGCAGTGCTAGAGACCGGGACAGGGGATTCAATGAGCAGTTCTTC. Amino acid sequence: CSARDRDRGFNEQFF.